These 4 T cell receptor beta chains were all obtained from the same sample, sequenced in a study of cytomegalovirus exposure and HLA in healthy donors. The PCR was carried out with 60 Vbeta primers and 13 Jbeta primers. TCRdb keeps only in-frame clones here, not all; method: immunoSEQ multiplex PCR. The sample contains 130,000 or so clones, approximately 82% of which appear only once. Sequenced input: PBMCs. The receptors come from a man younger than 35 in good health and CMV-seropositive.

The chain couples TRBV5-1 to TRBJ2-5, with D hard to call. V lost 0 bases and J 5 bases, leaving 11 bases between the germline ends. CDR1 and CDR2 (germline): SGHRS, YFSETQ. The CDR3 covers 14 residues. The chain's CDR3 is CASSLVTGQETQYF. The CDR3 nucleotides are TGCGCCAGCAGCTTGGTGACGGGTCAGGAGACCCAGTACTTC.

The chain uses TRBV10-2 and TRBJ1-2; TRBD1 matches 9 bases. Germline CDR1 is WSHSY and CDR2 is SAAADI. This CDR3 is 15 amino acids long. Trimming cost V 3 bases and J 7 bases; bases outside gene matches: 9. The CDR3 sequence: CASSDPGTGTVGYTF. DNA of the CDR3: TGCGCCAGCAGTGACCCCGGGACAGGGACCGTTGGCTACACCTTC.

This rearrangement joins TRBV27 to TRBJ2-1; TRBD2 might be the D (6 bases). V was cut by 8 bases and J by 4 bases, with 18 bases left in between. The CDR3 runs to 15 residues. Germline V gene sequence: CDR1 MNHEY, CDR2 SMNVEV (reference sequence). The CDR3 spells CASAGGMGIYNEQFF. The DNA for the CDR3 is TGTGCCAGCGCTGGCGGGATGGGAATATACAATGAGCAGTTCTTC.

In the case of this clone: A read error may account for a junction end that differs from germline. This chain joins TRBV7-7 and TRBJ2-5; TRBD2 is a possible D gene (6 bases). Germline CDR1 reads SSHAT; CDR2 reads FNYEAQ (reference sequence). The CDR3 spans 15 residues. The DNA of the CDR3 is TGTGCTAGCAGCTCCGGGGGAGGAGGGGTTGAGACCCAGTACTTC. Translating gives CASSSGGGGVETQYF.